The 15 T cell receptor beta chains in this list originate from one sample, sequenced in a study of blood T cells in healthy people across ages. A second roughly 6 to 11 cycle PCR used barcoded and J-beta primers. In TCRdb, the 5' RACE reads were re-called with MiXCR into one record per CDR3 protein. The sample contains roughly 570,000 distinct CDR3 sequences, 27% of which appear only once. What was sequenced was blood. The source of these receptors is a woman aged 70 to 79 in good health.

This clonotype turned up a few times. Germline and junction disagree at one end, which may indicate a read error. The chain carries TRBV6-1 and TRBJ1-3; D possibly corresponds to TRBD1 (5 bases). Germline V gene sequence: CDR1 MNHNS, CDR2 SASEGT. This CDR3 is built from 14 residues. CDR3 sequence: CASSESGAGSTIYF. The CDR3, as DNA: TGTGCCAGCAGTGAGTCTGGGGCAGGAAGCACCATATATTTT.

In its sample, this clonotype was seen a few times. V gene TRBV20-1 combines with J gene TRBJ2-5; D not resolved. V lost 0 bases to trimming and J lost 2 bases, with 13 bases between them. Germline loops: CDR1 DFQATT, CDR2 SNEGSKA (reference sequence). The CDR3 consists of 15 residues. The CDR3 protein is CSARDPQSQQETQYF. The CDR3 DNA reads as TGCAGTGCTAGAGACCCCCAGAGCCAACAAGAGACCCAGTACTTC.

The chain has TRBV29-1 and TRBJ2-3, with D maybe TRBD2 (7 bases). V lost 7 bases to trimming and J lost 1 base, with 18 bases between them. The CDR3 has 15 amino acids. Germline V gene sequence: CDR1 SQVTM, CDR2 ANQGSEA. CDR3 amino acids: CSALGSGGGTDTQYF. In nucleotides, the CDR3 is TGCAGCGCCCTAGGATCGGGGGGCGGCACAGATACGCAGTATTTT.

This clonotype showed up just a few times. In DNA, the CDR3 is TGTGCCAGCAGCGTAGAGATGGGACGTCTCACAGATACGCAGTATTTT. As protein: CASSVEMGRLTDTQYF. This chain joins TRBV9 and TRBJ2-3, with D perhaps given as TRBD1 or TRBD2 (5 bases each). The CDR3 covers 16 residues. The ends were cut back, 0 bases at V and 2 bases at J, with 13 bases in the middle. Per germline, CDR1 SGDLS and CDR2 YYNGEE.

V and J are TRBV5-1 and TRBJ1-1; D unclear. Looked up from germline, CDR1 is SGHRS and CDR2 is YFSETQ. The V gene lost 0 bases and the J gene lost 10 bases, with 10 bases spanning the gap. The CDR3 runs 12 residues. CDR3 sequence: CASSLEAGRAFF. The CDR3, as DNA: TGCGCCAGCAGCTTGGAGGCAGGAAGAGCTTTCTTT.

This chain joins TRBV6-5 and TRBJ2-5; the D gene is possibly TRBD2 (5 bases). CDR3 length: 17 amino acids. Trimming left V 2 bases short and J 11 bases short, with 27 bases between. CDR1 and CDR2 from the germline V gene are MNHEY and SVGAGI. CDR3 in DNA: TGTGCCAGCAGTTACCCCTCGGGGAAACCTCTACAAGGAGAGCAGTACTTC. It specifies CASSYPSGKPLQGEQYF.

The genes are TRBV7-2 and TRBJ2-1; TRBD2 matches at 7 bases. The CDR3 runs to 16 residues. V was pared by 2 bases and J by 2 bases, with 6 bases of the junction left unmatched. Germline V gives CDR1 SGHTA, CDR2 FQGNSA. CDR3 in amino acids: CASSLSAGEPYNEQFF. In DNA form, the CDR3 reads TGTGCCAGCAGCTTAAGTGCGGGGGAGCCCTACAATGAGCAGTTCTTC.

In nucleotides, the CDR3 is TGCAGTGCTAGTCGGCAGGGTGTGAATGGCTACACCTTC. Amino acids: CSASRQGVNGYTF. The chain is built from TRBV20-1 and TRBJ1-2; possible D gene TRBD1, 5 bases. This CDR3 has 13 amino acids. Germline V CDR1 and CDR2: DFQATT, SNEGSKA (reference sequence). Trimming stripped 3 bases from V and 6 bases from J, with 14 bases between.

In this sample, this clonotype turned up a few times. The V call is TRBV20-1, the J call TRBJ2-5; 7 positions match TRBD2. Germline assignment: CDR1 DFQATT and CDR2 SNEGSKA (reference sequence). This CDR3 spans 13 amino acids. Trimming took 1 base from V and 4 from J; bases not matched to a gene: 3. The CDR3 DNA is TGCAGTGCTAGAGCGATAGCGGGAGAGACCCAGTACTTC. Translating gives CSARAIAGETQYF.

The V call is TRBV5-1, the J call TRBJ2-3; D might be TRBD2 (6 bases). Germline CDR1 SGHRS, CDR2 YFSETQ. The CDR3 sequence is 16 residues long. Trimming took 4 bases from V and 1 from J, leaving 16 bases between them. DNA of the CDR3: TGCGCCAGCAGCCCGGCCCCGGGAGCGGGCACAGATACGCAGTATTTT. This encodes CASSPAPGAGTDTQYF.

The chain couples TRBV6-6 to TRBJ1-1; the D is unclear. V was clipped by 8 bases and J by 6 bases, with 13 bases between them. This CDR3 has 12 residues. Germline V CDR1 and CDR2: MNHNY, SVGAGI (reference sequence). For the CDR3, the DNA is TGTGCCAGCTCAGATGACGTCTCTGAAGCTTTCTTT. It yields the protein CASSDDVSEAFF.

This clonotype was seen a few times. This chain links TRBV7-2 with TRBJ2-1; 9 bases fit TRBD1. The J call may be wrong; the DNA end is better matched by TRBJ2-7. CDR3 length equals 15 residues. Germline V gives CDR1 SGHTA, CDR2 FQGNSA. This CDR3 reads CASSFTTGQGYEQYF. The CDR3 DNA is TGTGCCAGCAGCTTTACCACGGGACAGGGCTACGAGCAGTACTTC.

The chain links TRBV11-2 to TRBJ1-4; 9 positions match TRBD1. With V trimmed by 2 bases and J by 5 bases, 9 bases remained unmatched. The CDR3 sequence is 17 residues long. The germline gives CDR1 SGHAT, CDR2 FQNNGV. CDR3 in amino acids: CASSLTGTGNVNEKLFF. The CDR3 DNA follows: TGTGCCAGCAGCTTAACCGGGACAGGGAATGTCAATGAAAAACTGTTTTTT.

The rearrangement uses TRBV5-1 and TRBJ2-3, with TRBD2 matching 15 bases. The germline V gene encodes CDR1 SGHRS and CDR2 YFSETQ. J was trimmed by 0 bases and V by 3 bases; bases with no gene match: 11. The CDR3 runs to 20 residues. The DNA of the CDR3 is TGCGCCAGCAGCTCGAAAACCGGGACTAGCGGGGGGCAAAGCACAGATACGCAGTATTTT. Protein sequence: CASSSKTGTSGGQSTDTQYF. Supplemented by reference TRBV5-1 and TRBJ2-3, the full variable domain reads KAGVTQTPRYLIKTRGQQVTLSCSPISGHRSVSWYQQTPGQGLQFLFEYFSETQRNKGNFPGRFSGRQFSNSRSEMNVSTLELGDSALYLCASSSKTGTSGGQSTDTQYFGPGTRLTVL.

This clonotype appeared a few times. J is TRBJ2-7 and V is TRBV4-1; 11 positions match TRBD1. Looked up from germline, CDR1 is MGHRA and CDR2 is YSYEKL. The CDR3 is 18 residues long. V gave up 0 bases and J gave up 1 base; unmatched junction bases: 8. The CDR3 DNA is TGCGCCAGCAGCCAAGATACTATCGGACAGGGGGCTTCCTACGAGCAGTACTTC. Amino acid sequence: CASSQDTIGQGASYEQYF.